These 19 T cell receptor beta chains came from one sample sequenced in a study of blood T cell repertoires in COVID-19. Sequencing used immunoSEQ multiplex PCR; TCRdb keeps in-frame clones, though not all of them. The repertoire holds 400,000 or so clones, with about 90% as singletons. The sequenced material came from PBMCs or T cells enriched from blood (not recorded which). The receptor set was obtained from a man between 35 and 55 years old in a cohort exposed to, infected with or recovered from COVID-19 (not recorded which).

In the case of this clone: Other DNA sequences of this sample code for an identical CDR3. The chain is built from TRBV18 and TRBJ2-1; 7 bases fit TRBD1. CDR1 and CDR2 (germline): KGHSH, LQKENI. The CDR3 sequence is 15 residues long. V gave up 3 bases and J gave up 0 bases; unmatched junction bases: 2. CDR3 protein: CASSPDRSSYNEQFF. In DNA, the CDR3 is TGTGCCAGCTCACCGGACAGGAGCTCCTACAATGAGCAGTTCTTC. The whole variable domain, filled in from reference TRBV18 and TRBJ2-1, reads NAGVMQNPRHLVRRRGQEARLRCSPMKGHSHVYWYRQLPEEGLKFMVYLQKENIIDESGMPKERFSAEFPKEGPSILRIQQVVRGDSAAYFCASSPDRSSYNEQFFGPGTRLTVL.

This chain connects TRBV5-1 to TRBJ2-2; 7 bases agree with TRBD2. This CDR3 has 16 amino acids. Germline loops: CDR1 SGHRS, CDR2 YFSETQ. V gave up 5 bases and J gave up 4 bases; unmatched junction bases: 11. The CDR3 here is CASRAPSGRSTGELFF. The CDR3 DNA reads as TGCGCCAGCAGAGCCCCTAGCGGAAGATCCACCGGGGAGCTGTTTTTT.

This chain connects TRBV11-2 to TRBJ2-3; D gene ambiguous. There are 13 residues in the CDR3. The V end lost 3 bases, the J end lost 2 bases, and 6 bases lay between the germline ends. Looked up from germline, CDR1 is SGHAT and CDR2 is FQNNGV. The CDR3 DNA reads TGTGCCAGCAGCTTCCTATACACAGATACGCAGTATTTT. Translated, it gives CASSFLYTDTQYF.

The chain employs TRBV7-8 and TRBJ2-7; D gene ambiguous. Germline V gives CDR1 SGHVS, CDR2 FQNEAQ. The CDR3 sequence is 15 residues long. Deletions cut 2 bases from V and 0 bases from J, with 11 bases between. The CDR3 DNA reads TGTGCCAGCAGCTTAAAGCCCTGGAGCTCCTACGAGCAGTACTTC. It yields the protein CASSLKPWSSYEQYF.

The V and J genes are TRBV6-4 and TRBJ2-1; 8 bases fit TRBD2. The CDR3 loop spans 17 amino acids. The V gene's germline CDR1 is MRHNA and CDR2 SNTAGT. Trimming cost V 0 bases and J 4 bases; bases outside gene matches: 8. The CDR3 sequence: CASSDSPGLARYNEQFF. Written as DNA, the CDR3 is TGTGCCAGCAGTGACTCACCAGGACTAGCCCGGTACAATGAGCAGTTCTTC.

This clone was detected once. The chain joins TRBV28 to TRBJ1-6; maybe TRBD1 (6 bases). The germline V gene has CDR1 MDHEN and CDR2 SYDVKM. The CDR3 loop spans 15 amino acids. Trimming took off 3 bases at V and 7 bases at J, with 13 bases between the two ends. CDR3 amino acids: CASSLGGRLNSPLHF. DNA for the CDR3: TGTGCCAGCAGTTTGGGGGGGCGTCTCAATTCACCCCTCCACTTT.

The genes are TRBV3-1 (or the pseudogene TRBV3-2) and TRBJ1-5; D remains ambiguous. Deletions cut 8 bases from V and 1 base from J, with 9 bases between. The CDR3 consists of 13 residues. Germline CDR1 and CDR2: LGHDT and YNNKEL (reference sequence). CDR3 sequence: CASSAASNQPQHF. The CDR3 nucleotides read TGTGCCAGCTCAGCGGCAAGCAATCAGCCCCAGCATTTT.

The rearrangement uses TRBV18 and TRBJ2-3; 8 bases match TRBD1. Germline CDR1 KGHSH, CDR2 LQKENI. The CDR3 is made up of 15 amino acids. Trimming cost V 5 bases and J 1 base; bases outside gene matches: 5. The DNA of the CDR3 is TGTGCCAGCTCAAGGACAGGGAGTGGCACAGATACGCAGTATTTT. Translated: CASSRTGSGTDTQYF. The full variable domain, its missing parts supplied by reference TRBV18 and TRBJ2-3, is NAGVMQNPRHLVRRRGQEARLRCSPMKGHSHVYWYRQLPEEGLKFMVYLQKENIIDESGMPKERFSAEFPKEGPSILRIQQVVRGDSAAYFCASSRTGSGTDTQYFGPGTRLTVL.

The rearrangement links TRBV6-5 to TRBJ2-2; tentative D call: TRBD2 (6 bases). Germline loops: CDR1 MNHEY, CDR2 SVGAGI. Trimming removed 2 bases from V and 7 bases from J, with 8 bases in between. The CDR3 runs to 13 residues. CDR3 bases: TGTGCCAGCAGTTACACGGGGGACGGGGAGCTGTTTTTT. Protein sequence: CASSYTGDGELFF.

The V call is TRBV19, the J call TRBJ2-7; TRBD1 matches 12 bases. The V and J ends lost 4 bases and 4 bases, in that order; junction bases with no gene match: 8. The CDR3 covers 16 residues. Germline assignment: CDR1 LNHDA and CDR2 SQIVND (reference sequence). CDR3 coding DNA: TGTGCCAGTAGTAAAATAGAGGGACAGGGGGCTTACGAGCAGTACTTC. This codes for CASSKIEGQGAYEQYF.

The V call is TRBV6-5, the J call TRBJ2-7; 12 positions agree with TRBD2. Germline lookup yields CDR1 MNHEY and CDR2 SVGAGI. The CDR3 totals 14 residues. With V trimmed by 6 bases and J by 3 bases, 3 bases remained unmatched. In DNA, the CDR3 is TGTGCCAGCAGACCGACTAGCGGGAGCTACGAGCAGTACTTC. Translation gives CASRPTSGSYEQYF.

V is TRBV29-1 and J is TRBJ2-1, with TRBD1 identical over 7 bases. Trimming removed 4 bases from V and 4 bases from J; junction bases left unmatched: 10. This CDR3 is 15 amino acids long. The germline V gene has CDR1 SQVTM and CDR2 ANQGSEA. CDR3 sequence: CSVAFGQDLYNEQFF. CDR3 coding DNA: TGCAGCGTTGCCTTCGGACAGGACTTATACAATGAGCAGTTCTTC.

The chain links TRBV18 to TRBJ1-3; 9 bases are shared with TRBD1. Per germline, CDR1 KGHSH and CDR2 LQKENI. The CDR3 is 16 residues long. After removal of 5 bases from V and 1 base from J, the junction contained 6 bases not matched to a gene. The CDR3 sequence is CASSSWTGASGNTIYF. The CDR3 region has the DNA TGTGCCAGCTCATCCTGGACAGGGGCTTCTGGAAACACCATATATTTT.

The gene calls are TRBV2 and TRBJ2-7; the D gene is possibly TRBD1 (6 bases). Germline V gene sequence: CDR1 SNHLY, CDR2 FYNNEI. CDR3 length: 11 residues. Between the trimmed V and J ends, which lost 5 bases and 6 bases, there was a span of 8 bases. The CDR3 region is CASSTGFEQYF. The CDR3 region has the DNA TGTGCCAGCAGTACAGGGTTCGAGCAGTACTTC.

The rearrangement joins TRBV25-1 to TRBJ2-3; tentative D call: TRBD1 (7 bases). V dropped 8 bases and J dropped 1 base, with 16 bases sitting between them. The CDR3 spans 15 residues. The germline V gene encodes CDR1 MGHDK and CDR2 SYGVNS. The CDR3 sequence is CASGAGGRGTDTQYF. CDR3 sequence (DNA): TGTGCCAGCGGCGCAGGGGGGCGAGGCACAGATACGCAGTATTTT.

This sequence joins TRBV30 and TRBJ2-1; 14 positions match TRBD2. Per the germline V gene, CDR1 is GTSNPN and CDR2 is SVGIG (reference sequence). This CDR3 is 15 amino acids long. V lost 4 bases, J lost 8 bases, and 7 bases stayed unmatched. CDR3 DNA sequence: TGTGCCTGGACTCCAGGGACTAGCGGGAGCGATGAGCAGTTCTTC. Its protein is CAWTPGTSGSDEQFF.

The genes are TRBV28 and TRBJ2-1, with TRBD2 identical over 8 bases. Germline V gene lookup returns CDR1 MDHEN and CDR2 SYDVKM. CDR3 length: 15 amino acids. V was pared by 2 bases and J by 6 bases, with 6 bases of the junction left unmatched. The CDR3: CASSLAASGRNEQFF. CDR3 DNA: TGTGCCAGCAGTTTAGCGGCTAGCGGGCGCAATGAGCAGTTCTTC.

J is TRBJ2-5 and V is TRBV5-1; TRBD1 matches at 10 bases. The CDR3 runs to 15 residues. V trimming: 4 bases; J trimming: 3 bases; junction bases outside the gene matches: 6. CDR1 and CDR2 from the germline V gene are SGHRS and YFSETQ. The CDR3 DNA is TGCGCCAGCAGCGCCCCCGGGACAGGGGAAGAGACCCAGTACTTC. Translated, it gives CASSAPGTGEETQYF. Full variable domain (rest looked up from reference TRBV5-1 and TRBJ2-5): KAGVTQTPRYLIKTRGQQVTLSCSPISGHRSVSWYQQTPGQGLQFLFEYFSETQRNKGNFPGRFSGRQFSNSRSEMNVSTLELGDSALYLCASSAPGTGEETQYFGPGTRLLVL.

The chain joins TRBV6-1 to TRBJ2-7, with D maybe TRBD1 (5 bases). V was shortened by 1 base and J by 5 bases, with 6 bases between the two germline ends. The CDR3 covers 12 residues. Per germline, CDR1 MNHNS and CDR2 SASEGT. In nucleotides, the CDR3 is TGTGCCAGCAGTGAAGTGGGGCACGAGCAGTACTTC. Translated, it gives CASSEVGHEQYF.